This T cell receptor (beta chain) is drawn from a study of blood T cells in healthy people across ages. Sample-barcoded 5' priming and a J-beta primer mix drove a second PCR of about 7 to 12 cycles. In TCRdb, the 5' RACE reads were re-called with MiXCR into one record per CDR3 protein. This sample has over a million distinct CDR3 sequences, with more than 40% found just once. J lost 2 bases, V lost 1 base, and 0 bases had no gene match. CDR3 length: 15 amino acids. Per the germline V gene, CDR1 is GTSNPN and CDR2 is SVGIG (reference sequence). As regards this clonotype: What it recognizes is unknown.

With each sample, at least 5 micrograms of total RNA were extracted. Overall study findings and caveats: It was not known whether donors were CMV positive (a possible confounder of expanded clonotype changes).

This receptor was identified in a woman aged 60 to 75 in good health. The V gene is TRBV30, the J gene TRBJ2-6; 9 bases align to TRBD1. Material: blood. The CDR3 DNA is TGTGCCTGGAGTGGGGACAGGGCTGGGGCCAACGTCCTGACTTTC. This codes for CAWSGDRAGANVLTF.